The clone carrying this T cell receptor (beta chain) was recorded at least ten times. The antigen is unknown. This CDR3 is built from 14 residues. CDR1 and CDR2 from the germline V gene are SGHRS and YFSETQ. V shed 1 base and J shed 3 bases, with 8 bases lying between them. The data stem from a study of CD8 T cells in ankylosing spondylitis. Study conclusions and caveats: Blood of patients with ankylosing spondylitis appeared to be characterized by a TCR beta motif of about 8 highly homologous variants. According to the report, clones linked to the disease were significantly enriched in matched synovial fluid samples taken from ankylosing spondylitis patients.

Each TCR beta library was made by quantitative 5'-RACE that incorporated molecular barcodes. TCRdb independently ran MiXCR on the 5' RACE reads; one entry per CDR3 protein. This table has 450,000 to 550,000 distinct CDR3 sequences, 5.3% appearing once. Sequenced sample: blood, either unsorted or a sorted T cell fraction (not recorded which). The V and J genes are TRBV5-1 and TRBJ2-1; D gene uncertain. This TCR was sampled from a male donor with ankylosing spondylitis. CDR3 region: CASSLIGYYNEQFF. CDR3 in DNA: TGCGCCAGCAGCTTGATCGGCTACTACAATGAGCAGTTCTTC.